This T cell receptor beta chain was documented in a study of identical twins. Study observations and caveats: Cross-sectional statistics, not tracking of the same donors, supported the conclusions. Memory repertoires showed no such pattern, whereas abundant cord blood beta clonotypes carried fewer insertions. Within twin pairs, the out-of-frame alpha sequences they shared showed excess low generation probability.

TCRdb ran MiXCR on the 5' RACE reads and lists one entry per CDR3 protein. The table shows around 530,000 distinct CDR3 sequences, with approximately 16% occurring only once. There are a few counts of this clonotype. As yet, its antigen is unknown. V trimming: 6 bases; J trimming: 2 bases; junction bases outside the gene matches: 9. From germline, CDR1 is SNHLY and CDR2 FYNNEI. CDR3 length: 16 residues. In addition, the sample was reused for a study of yellow fever vaccine responses in identical twins.

The sequence was obtained from a woman aged 18-29 years in good health. The V gene is TRBV2, the J gene TRBJ2-5; 10 bases are a match to TRBD2. Sample: CD4+ T cells sorted from blood. CDR3 sequence reads: CASRETSGSSQETQYF. CDR3 bases: TGTGCCAGCAGAGAGACTAGCGGGTCTTCGCAAGAGACCCAGTACTTC.